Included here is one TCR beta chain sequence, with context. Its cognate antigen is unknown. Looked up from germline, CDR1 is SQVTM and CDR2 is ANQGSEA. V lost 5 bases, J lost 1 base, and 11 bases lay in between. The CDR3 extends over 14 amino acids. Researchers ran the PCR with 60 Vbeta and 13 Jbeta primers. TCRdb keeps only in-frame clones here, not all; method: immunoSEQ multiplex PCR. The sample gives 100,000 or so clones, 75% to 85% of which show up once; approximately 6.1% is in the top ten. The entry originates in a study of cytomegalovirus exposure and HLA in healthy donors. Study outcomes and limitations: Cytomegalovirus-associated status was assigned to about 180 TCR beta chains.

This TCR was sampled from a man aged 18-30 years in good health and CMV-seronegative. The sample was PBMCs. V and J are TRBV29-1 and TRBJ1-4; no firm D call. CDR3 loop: CSVSYLGTNEKLFF. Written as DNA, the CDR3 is TGCAGCGTTTCCTATCTTGGAACTAATGAAAAACTGTTTTTT. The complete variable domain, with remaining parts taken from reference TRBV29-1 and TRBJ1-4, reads SAVISQKPSRDICQRGTSLTIQCQVDSQVTMMFWYRQQPGQSLTLIATANQGSEATYESGFVIDKFPISRPNLTFSTLTVSNMSPEDSSIYLCSVSYLGTNEKLFFGSGTQLSVL.